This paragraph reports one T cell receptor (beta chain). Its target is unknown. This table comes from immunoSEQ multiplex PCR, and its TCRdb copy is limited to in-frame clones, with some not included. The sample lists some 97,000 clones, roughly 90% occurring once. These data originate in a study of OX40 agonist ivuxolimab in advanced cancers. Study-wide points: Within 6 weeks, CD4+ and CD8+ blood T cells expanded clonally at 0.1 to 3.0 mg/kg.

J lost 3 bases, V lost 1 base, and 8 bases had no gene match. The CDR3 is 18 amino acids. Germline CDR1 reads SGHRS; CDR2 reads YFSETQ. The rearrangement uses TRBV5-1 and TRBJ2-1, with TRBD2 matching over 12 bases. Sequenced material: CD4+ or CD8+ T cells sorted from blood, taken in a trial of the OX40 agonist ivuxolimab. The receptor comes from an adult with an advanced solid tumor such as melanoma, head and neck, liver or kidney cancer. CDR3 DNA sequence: TGCGCCAGCAGCTTGAGGGGGACTAGCGGGCCCGGCTACAATGAGCAGTTCTTC. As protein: CASSLRGTSGPGYNEQFF.